Sequencing of this T cell receptor beta chain was carried out in a study of T cell repertoires in cytomegalovirus infection. Whole-study context: It was the public TCR beta signatures that indicated both CMV infection and matching HLA type. Overall study results and limits: Ex vivo responses were dominated by HLA-C-restricted CMV-specific TCR beta clonotypes. Frequencies of public TCR beta families were cumulated, and this identified carriers of CMV plus the relevant HLA.

With V trimmed by 5 bases and J by 4 bases, 10 bases remained unmatched. This CDR3 has 16 residues. Germline lookup yields CDR1 SNHLY and CDR2 FYNNEI. There are many counts of this clonotype. Antigen unknown. TCRdb reprocessed the reads with MiXCR, giving one entry per CDR3 protein. The table has 200,000 to 250,000 distinct CDR3 sequences, 6.5% seen once; the top ten hold 5.5% to 6.5%. V and J are TRBV2 and TRBJ1-2; 10 bases align to TRBD1. Specimen: PBMCs. The TCR sequence derives from a human donor in good health (CMV status not recorded). Some clones in this sample may be carry-over from other donors' samples. This CDR3 is CASSPGQGPPPYGYTF. The CDR3 DNA reads as TGTGCCAGCAGTCCGGGACAGGGGCCCCCTCCCTATGGCTACACCTTC.